These 9 T cell receptor beta chains originate from one sample sequenced in a study of T cell responses to AZD1222 COVID-19 vaccine. Clones were sequenced by immunoSEQ multiplex PCR, and TCRdb holds only the in-frame ones, with some missing. In the table there are some 180,000 clones, around 92% of which are singletons. The input for sequencing was peripheral blood, taken on day 0 of AZD1222 vaccination. Source of these receptors: an adult in good health.

This chain links TRBV27 with TRBJ1-2, with TRBD1 identical over 9 bases. Germline loops: CDR1 MNHEY, CDR2 SMNVEV (reference sequence). This CDR3 spans 14 amino acids. J gave up 5 bases and V 5 bases, and 6 bases lay outside the gene matches. CDR3 amino acids: CASSTGTGKYGYTF. In nucleotides, the CDR3 is TGTGCCAGCAGTACTGGGACAGGGAAGTATGGCTACACCTTC.

The chain combines TRBV24-1 with TRBJ2-6; a weak D match, TRBD2 (5 bases). The CDR3 consists of 15 residues. Germline values: CDR1 KGHDR, CDR2 SFDVKD. With 3 bases removed from V and 2 bases from J, the gap between germline ends came to 7 bases. The CDR3 DNA reads TGTGCCACCAGTGATGAGGGTCCTGGGGCCAACGTCCTGACTTTC. Protein sequence: CATSDEGPGANVLTF.

The sample holds one count of this clone. This chain uses TRBV5-6 with TRBJ1-5; D possibly corresponds to TRBD1 (5 bases). The CDR3 runs to 13 residues. Germline lookup yields CDR1 SGHDT and CDR2 YYEEEE. V gave up 2 bases and J gave up 6 bases, with 9 bases separating them. The CDR3 nucleotides read TGTGCCAGCAGCTTACAGGCTACTCAGCCCCAGCATTTT. This sequence encodes CASSLQATQPQHF.

This rearrangement joins TRBV10-1 to TRBJ1-2; D uncertain. The V gene's germline CDR1 is WNHNN and CDR2 SYGVQD (reference sequence). The CDR3 length is 14 residues. Trimming removed 0 bases at V and 2 bases at J, with 7 bases between. CDR3 residues: CASSESALNYGYTF. DNA for the CDR3: TGCGCCAGCAGTGAGTCCGCTCTCAACTATGGCTACACCTTC.

The rearrangement uses TRBV27 and TRBJ2-1; D perhaps matches TRBD2 (7 bases). The CDR3 covers 15 residues. Germline V lookup: CDR1 MNHEY, CDR2 SMNVEV (reference sequence). Trimming left V 6 bases short and J 7 bases short, with 19 bases between. The CDR3 DNA sequence: TGTGCCAGCAGGGGCTTAGGGGGGGCGGAGAATGAGCAGTTCTTC. Amino acids: CASRGLGGAENEQFF.

The genes are TRBV2 and TRBJ2-1, with 10 bases identical to TRBD2. Germline V gene lookup returns CDR1 SNHLY and CDR2 FYNNEI. The CDR3 is 14 residues long. V lost 6 bases and J lost 6; bases outside the gene matches: 5. In nucleotides, the CDR3 is TGTGCCAGCAGGGGCTTAGCGGGAGGCAATGAGCAGTTCTTC. It specifies CASRGLAGGNEQFF.

This sequence joins TRBV19 and TRBJ2-1; D unclear. V gave up 6 bases and J gave up 8 bases, with 8 bases separating them. Germline-derived CDR1 and CDR2 are LNHDA and SQIVND (reference sequence). The CDR3 sequence is 11 residues long. CDR3 sequence: CASSWTDEQFF. For the CDR3, the DNA is TGTGCCAGTAGCTGGACCGATGAGCAGTTCTTC.

The chain employs TRBV5-1 and TRBJ1-1; 7 nucleotides agree with TRBD1. CDR3 length: 14 residues. V was pared by 2 bases and J by 6 bases, with 7 bases of the junction left unmatched. Germline CDR1 reads SGHRS; CDR2 reads YFSETQ. CDR3 amino acids: CASSFQGGIAEAFF. The CDR3 coding sequence is TGCGCCAGCAGCTTTCAGGGGGGGATCGCTGAAGCTTTCTTT.

The chain is built from TRBV29-1 and TRBJ1-2; D gene ambiguous. The CDR3 contains 11 residues. The V end was cut by 3 bases, the J end by 2 bases, with 4 bases between. CDR1 is SQVTM and CDR2 is ANQGSEA in the germline V gene. The chain's CDR3 is CSVEKNYGYTF. CDR3 DNA: TGCAGCGTTGAGAAAAACTATGGCTACACCTTC. The variable domain in full, completed from reference TRBV29-1 and TRBJ1-2, reads SAVISQKPSRDICQRGTSLTIQCQVDSQVTMMFWYRQQPGQSLTLIATANQGSEATYESGFVIDKFPISRPNLTFSTLTVSNMSPEDSSIYLCSVEKNYGYTFGSGTRLTVV.